This TCR beta chain came from a study of blood T cell repertoires in COVID-19. Per the authors' pipeline: How many nucleated cells were present was estimated from reference gene primer amplification. Profiling relied on immunoSEQ multiplex PCR, and the TCRdb table lists in-frame clones only, not all of them. V, J and clone size derive from that table, while D and trimming were established from the DNA sequence. This table holds around 150,000 clones, roughly 90% found once. With 2 bases removed from V and 4 bases from J, the gap between germline ends came to 8 bases. This CDR3 region has 13 residues.

Input material: peripheral blood. The receptor was isolated from a man aged 30 to 45 with COVID-19, enrolled during active disease. The rearrangement links TRBV12-3 or TRBV12-4 to TRBJ1-2, with D maybe TRBD1 (5 bases). CDR3 residues: CASSLNQGYGYTF. As DNA, the CDR3 is TGTGCCAGCAGTTTAAATCAGGGCTATGGCTACACCTTC.